This TCR beta chain was recovered during a study of cytomegalovirus exposure and HLA in healthy donors. This clone showed up just a few times. Its antigen is still unknown. This CDR3 is 15 amino acids long. V was cut by 6 bases and J by 6 bases, with 15 bases left in between. CDR1 and CDR2 from the germline V gene are MDHEN and SYDVKM. General study findings and limits: Across donors, most TCRs were seen rarely, yet some public ones were widespread. A likely sequencing artifact accounted for one observed cluster of highly shared sequence variants. The sole available immune exposure information was CMV serostatus. Presence/absence analyses took donor sequencing depth as roughly uniform.

The PCR was carried out with 60 Vbeta primers and 13 Jbeta primers. Profiling relied on immunoSEQ multiplex PCR, and the TCRdb table lists in-frame clones only, not all of them. This table has about 190,000 clones, over 9.5% appearing once. The sequence was collected from a man between 50 and 59 years old in good health and CMV-seropositive. The sequenced sample consisted of PBMCs. This chain uses TRBV28 with TRBJ1-6; D is perhaps TRBD1 (6 bases). CDR3 sequence: CASSDIRGSNSPLHF. As DNA, the CDR3 is TGTGCCAGCAGCGATATCAGGGGCTCTAATTCACCCCTCCACTTT.